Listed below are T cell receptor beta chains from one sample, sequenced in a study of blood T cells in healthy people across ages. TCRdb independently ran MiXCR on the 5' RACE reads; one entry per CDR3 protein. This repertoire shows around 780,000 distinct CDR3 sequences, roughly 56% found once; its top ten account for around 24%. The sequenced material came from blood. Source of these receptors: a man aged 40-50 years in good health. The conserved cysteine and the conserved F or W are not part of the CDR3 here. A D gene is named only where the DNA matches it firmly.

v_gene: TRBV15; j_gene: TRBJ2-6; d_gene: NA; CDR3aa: ATSRDPAGANVLT
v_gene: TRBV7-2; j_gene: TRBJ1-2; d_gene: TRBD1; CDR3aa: ASSSPYRDRGYT
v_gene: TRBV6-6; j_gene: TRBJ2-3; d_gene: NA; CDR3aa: ASSYHDTQY
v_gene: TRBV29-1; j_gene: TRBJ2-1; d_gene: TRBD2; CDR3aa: RTKSGTSGSEQF
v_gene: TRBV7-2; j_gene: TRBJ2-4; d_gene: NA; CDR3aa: ASSLGPHTKNIQY
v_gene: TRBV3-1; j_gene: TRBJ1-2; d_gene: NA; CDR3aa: ASSQVRARVDGYT
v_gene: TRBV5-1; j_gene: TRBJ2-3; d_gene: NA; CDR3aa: ASSLERQGSDTQY
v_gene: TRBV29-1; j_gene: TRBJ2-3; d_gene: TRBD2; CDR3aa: SARGTSGSTDTQY
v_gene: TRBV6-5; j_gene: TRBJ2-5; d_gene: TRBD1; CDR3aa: ASSYVSGTGGEETRY
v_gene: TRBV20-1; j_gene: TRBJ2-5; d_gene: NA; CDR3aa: SARDSYQETQY
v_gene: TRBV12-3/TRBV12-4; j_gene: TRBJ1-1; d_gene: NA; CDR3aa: ASSFGQGPLGGSEAF
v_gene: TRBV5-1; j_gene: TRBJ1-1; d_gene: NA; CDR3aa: ASSSRPLRNTEAF
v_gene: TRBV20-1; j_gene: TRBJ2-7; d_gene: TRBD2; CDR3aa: SAVLAGGVEQY
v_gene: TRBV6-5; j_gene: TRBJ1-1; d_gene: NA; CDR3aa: ASSYLRGFTEAF
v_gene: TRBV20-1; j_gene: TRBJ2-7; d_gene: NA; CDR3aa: SARGRGSATYEQY